This entry lists 27 T cell receptor beta chains sequenced from one sample in a study of cytomegalovirus exposure and HLA in healthy donors. The PCR employed 60 Vbeta primers together with 13 Jbeta primers. The assay was immunoSEQ multiplex PCR, and TCRdb's table has in-frame clones only and misses some. The sample has roughly 80,000 clones, roughly 79% seen once. Sequencing was carried out using PBMCs. Receptors were obtained from a woman in her twenties or thirties in good health and CMV-seronegative.

The J gene is TRBJ1-6, the V gene TRBV19; TRBD1 is a possible D gene (5 bases). The CDR3 length is 17 residues. With 3 bases removed from V and 0 bases from J, the gap between germline ends came to 12 bases. Per the germline V gene, CDR1 is LNHDA and CDR2 is SQIVND (reference sequence). The CDR3 coding sequence is TGTGCCAGTAGTATGACAGCGACAAACTCCTATAATTCACCCCTCCACTTT. Its translation: CASSMTATNSYNSPLHF.

The rearrangement links TRBV5-1 to TRBJ2-3; 8 bases are a match to TRBD1. From germline, CDR1 is SGHRS and CDR2 YFSETQ. J gave up 5 bases and V 4 bases, and 6 bases lay outside the gene matches. CDR3 length equals 14 residues. The CDR3 reads CASSLDRGEDTQYF. In nucleotides, the CDR3 is TGCGCCAGCAGCCTTGACAGGGGAGAAGATACGCAGTATTTT.

The chain recombines TRBV5-6 with TRBJ1-1, with TRBD1 as a possible D gene (5 bases). V dropped 3 bases and J dropped 4 bases, with 19 bases sitting between them. This CDR3 has 16 amino acids. Germline V gene data show CDR1 as SGHDT and CDR2 as YYEEEE. The CDR3 bases are TGTGCCAGCAGCTCTAACTGGGAGGGGCGAGGCACTGAAGCTTTCTTT. Residues: CASSSNWEGRGTEAFF.

The CDR3 DNA follows: TGTGCCAGCAGTTTCCCCGGACTAGACAATGAGCAGTTCTTC. It codes for CASSFPGLDNEQFF. The rearrangement links TRBV27 to TRBJ2-1, with 7 nucleotides matching TRBD2. The CDR3 is 14 amino acids. Germline V lookup: CDR1 MNHEY, CDR2 SMNVEV (reference sequence). The V and J ends lost 3 bases and 5 bases, in that order; junction bases with no gene match: 4.

The chain combines TRBV5-6 with TRBJ1-2; 7 bases line up with TRBD1. This CDR3 is built from 16 residues. Trimming took 4 bases from V and 6 from J; bases not matched to a gene: 15. Germline V gene sequence: CDR1 SGHDT, CDR2 YYEEEE. The CDR3 nucleotides are TGTGCCAGCAGCCTCCGACAGGGTATAGGCCCTGATGGCTACACCTTC. Its translation is CASSLRQGIGPDGYTF.

The chain recombines TRBV28 with TRBJ2-1; D is undetermined. CDR1 is MDHEN and CDR2 is SYDVKM in the germline V gene. Trimming removed 6 bases at V and 3 bases at J, with 15 bases between. This CDR3 is built from 15 residues. CDR3 DNA sequence: TGTGCCAGCAGCACCTCTTGGAGAAGCTACAATGAGCAGTTCTTC. This translates into CASSTSWRSYNEQFF.

Details on this clone: Lacking the conserved final phenylalanine or tryptophan, this CDR3 likely reflects a read error. Because the CDR3's place on the DNA is in doubt, the DNA is left out and the CDR3 is given as listed by TCRdb. This rearrangement joins TRBV10-1 to TRBJ1-4. Germline V lookup: CDR1 WNHNN, CDR2 SYGVQD (reference sequence). A total of 10 residues make up the CDR3, ends included. CDR3 region: CASSESGFRG.

CDR3 in amino acids: CASSLGPSSYNEQFF. The CDR3 nucleotides are TGTGCCAGCAGCTTGGGTCCTAGCAGCTACAATGAGCAGTTCTTC. This chain uses TRBV7-2 with TRBJ2-1, with D possibly being TRBD2 (5 bases). Germline assignment: CDR1 SGHTA and CDR2 FQGNSA. Between the trimmed V and J ends, which lost 3 bases and 3 bases, there was a span of 12 bases. CDR3 length: 15 residues.

The chain employs TRBV6-1 and TRBJ2-1, with TRBD1 matching over 10 bases. The germline gives CDR1 MNHNS, CDR2 SASEGT. J lost 16 bases, V lost 6 bases, and 12 bases had no gene match. There are 13 residues in the CDR3. CDR3 protein: CASRLHFGQGVFF. The DNA for the CDR3 is TGTGCCAGCAGATTACACTTCGGACAGGGGGTCTTCTTC.

This chain connects TRBV11-2 to TRBJ2-5; TRBD2 might be the D (6 bases). This CDR3 spans 13 amino acids. Germline CDR1 is SGHAT and CDR2 is FQNNGV. V lost 5 bases and J lost 4, with 11 bases in between. In DNA form, the CDR3 reads TGTGCCAGCAGCCGTTCGGGAGTAGAGACCCAGTACTTC. It yields the protein CASSRSGVETQYF.

The chain employs TRBV4-3 and TRBJ2-3, with D possibly matching TRBD2 (5 bases). The germline V gene encodes CDR1 LGHNA and CDR2 YSLEER. The CDR3 contains 17 residues. V dropped 0 bases and J dropped 0 bases, with 13 bases sitting between them. The CDR3 DNA sequence: TGCGCCAGCAGCCAAGAGATAGCGAGCAGTAGCACAGATACGCAGTATTTT. It specifies CASSQEIASSSTDTQYF.

This clone was seen once. The chain couples TRBV6-1 to TRBJ2-3; D is undetermined. Germline V CDR1 and CDR2: MNHNS, SASEGT. The V and J ends lost 1 base and 6 bases respectively, with 14 bases between them. This CDR3 is built from 15 residues. This CDR3 reads CASSEGLTPPDTQYF. The CDR3 DNA reads as TGTGCCAGCAGTGAAGGTTTAACTCCCCCGGATACGCAGTATTTT.

CDR3 sequence (DNA): TGTGCCAGCAGCGTTTCTAGCGGGAGGGAGGAGACCCAGTACTTC. This codes for CASSVSSGREETQYF. This chain joins TRBV9 and TRBJ2-5; 12 bases align to TRBD2. The germline gives CDR1 SGDLS, CDR2 YYNGEE. The CDR3 runs to 15 residues. The V segment lost 2 bases and the J segment 5 bases; nucleotides outside the gene matches: 4.

This clone has a single count. This chain connects TRBV6-1 to TRBJ2-1, with 9 nucleotides matching TRBD2. J lost 12 bases, V lost 2 bases, and 8 bases had no gene match. CDR3 length equals 14 residues. CDR1 is MNHNS, CDR2 SASEGT, per germline. CDR3 in amino acids: CASSELGGSGRQFF. The CDR3 DNA sequence: TGTGCCAGCAGTGAATTAGGAGGTAGCGGGAGGCAGTTCTTC.

The CDR3 sequence is CASSKGLAGVSDTQYF. The CDR3 DNA sequence: TGTGCCAGCAGTAAAGGACTAGCGGGAGTTTCAGATACGCAGTATTTT. V gene TRBV7-9 combines with J gene TRBJ2-3, with 13 positions matching TRBD2. The CDR3 runs 16 residues. Germline CDR1 is SEHNR and CDR2 is FQNEAQ (reference sequence). The trim removed 6 bases at V and 4 bases at J, leaving 7 bases unmatched. Filled out from reference TRBV7-9 and TRBJ2-3, the complete variable domain reads DTGVSQNPRHKITKRGQNVTFRCDPISEHNRLYWYRQTLGQGPEFLTYFQNEAQLEKSRLLSDRFSAERPKGSFSTLEIQRTEQGDSAMYLCASSKGLAGVSDTQYFGPGTRLTVL.

The chain is built from TRBV6-6 and TRBJ2-3; perhaps TRBD2 as D (5 bases). The ends were cut back, 10 bases at V and 1 base at J, with 12 bases in the middle. This CDR3 comprises 13 residues. Germline values: CDR1 MNHNY, CDR2 SVGAGI (reference sequence). DNA for the CDR3: TGTGCCACCCGGGGTGGAGGCACAGATACGCAGTATTTT. Translating it yields CATRGGGTDTQYF.

V usage is TRBV5-6 and J usage is TRBJ1-6; 9 nucleotides line up with TRBD1. The CDR3 totals 17 residues. V trimming: 0 bases; J trimming: 7 bases; junction bases outside the gene matches: 8. Germline V CDR1 and CDR2: SGHDT, YYEEEE. This CDR3 reads CASSLAGTGLYNSPLHF. In DNA form, the CDR3 reads TGTGCCAGCAGCTTGGCCGGGACAGGGCTTTACAATTCACCCCTCCACTTT.

The DNA of the CDR3 is TGTGCCAGCAGTGAAGTGAGGGGGTCCACCGGGGAGCTGTTTTTT. This translates into CASSEVRGSTGELFF. The chain carries TRBV6-1 and TRBJ2-2, with D possibly matching TRBD1 (6 bases). The CDR3 extends over 15 amino acids. Germline V gene lookup returns CDR1 MNHNS and CDR2 SASEGT. V was shortened by 1 base and J by 4 bases, with 10 bases between the two germline ends.

This rearrangement joins TRBV5-1 to TRBJ2-2; D is possibly TRBD2 (6 bases). V lost 0 bases and J 6 bases, leaving 12 bases between the germline ends. This CDR3 region has 15 residues. The germline V gene has CDR1 SGHRS and CDR2 YFSETQ. The DNA of the CDR3 is TGCGCCAGCAGCTTGGACCCGGGAGAGGCCGGGGAGCTGTTTTTT. It is translated as CASSLDPGEAGELFF. Based on the CDR3 plus reference TRBV5-1 and TRBJ2-2, the full variable domain is KAGVTQTPRYLIKTRGQQVTLSCSPISGHRSVSWYQQTPGQGLQFLFEYFSETQRNKGNFPGRFSGRQFSNSRSEMNVSTLELGDSALYLCASSLDPGEAGELFFGEGSRLTVL.

The J gene is TRBJ2-7, the V gene TRBV13; 8 positions agree with TRBD1. CDR1 and CDR2 (germline): PRHDT, FYEKMQ (reference sequence). CDR3 size: 14 residues. The trim removed 0 bases at V and 11 bases at J, leaving 9 bases unmatched. The CDR3 here is CASSLGLGTGEKYF. The CDR3 DNA reads TGTGCCAGCAGCTTAGGCCTGGGGACAGGAGAAAAGTACTTC.

This chain joins TRBV2 and TRBJ2-7; TRBD2 might be the D (5 bases). The germline V gene has CDR1 SNHLY and CDR2 FYNNEI. CDR3 length: 11 residues. V was clipped by 7 bases and J by 2 bases, with 6 bases between them. CDR3 sequence reads: CASTGTYEQYF. DNA for the CDR3: TGTGCCAGCACCGGGACCTACGAGCAGTACTTC.

CDR3 in amino acids: CASSLAVAKASNNEQFF. CDR3 DNA sequence: TGTGCCAGCAGCTTAGCTGTTGCGAAAGCCTCAAACAATGAGCAGTTCTTC. This chain links TRBV7-2 with TRBJ2-1; D gene uncertain. CDR3 length equals 17 residues. Trimming stripped 0 bases from V and 5 bases from J, with 17 bases between. Germline values: CDR1 SGHTA, CDR2 FQGNSA.

The gene calls are TRBV30 and TRBJ2-5, with 13 bases that match TRBD2. The CDR3 is 18 amino acids. CDR1 and CDR2 from the germline V gene are GTSNPN and SVGIG (reference sequence). The V gene end was trimmed by 2 bases and the J gene end by 0 bases; junction bases not matched to a gene: 9. The CDR3 DNA reads as TGTGCCTGGAGTTCGACGGTACTAGCGGGAGGGTACCAAGAGACCCAGTACTTC. Translation gives CAWSSTVLAGGYQETQYF.

The table lists this clone with a count of one. The chain carries TRBV28 and TRBJ2-1, with D possibly TRBD1 on 6 matching bases. V was trimmed by 1 base and J by 6 bases, leaving 7 bases between them. The germline V gene has CDR1 MDHEN and CDR2 SYDVKM. The CDR3 spans 13 residues. The CDR3, as DNA: TGTGCCAGCAGTTTATTAGGGGGCAATGAGCAGTTCTTC. This encodes CASSLLGGNEQFF.

The chain links TRBV19 to TRBJ1-5; D is perhaps TRBD1 (6 bases). The CDR3 totals 16 residues. Germline CDR1 is LNHDA and CDR2 is SQIVND (reference sequence). V lost 10 bases and J lost 0, with 19 bases in between. The CDR3 reads CANADSTHNSNQPQHF. CDR3 nucleotides: TGTGCCAATGCGGACAGCACTCACAATAGCAATCAGCCCCAGCATTTT.

The gene calls are TRBV9 and TRBJ2-5; possible D gene TRBD2, 5 bases. The length of the CDR3 is 12 residues. Germline V gives CDR1 SGDLS, CDR2 YYNGEE. The V and J ends lost 7 bases and 5 bases respectively, with 12 bases between them. CDR3 in amino acids: CASSTTGETQYF. Written as DNA, the CDR3 is TGTGCCAGCTCGACTACGGGGGAGACCCAGTACTTC.

This chain uses TRBV5-1 with TRBJ2-1; the match to TRBD2 covers 9 bases. The CDR3 contains 15 residues. J was trimmed by 6 bases and V by 6 bases; bases with no gene match: 10. Germline V gives CDR1 SGHRS, CDR2 YFSETQ. CDR3 region: CASTLNSGSGNEQFF. The CDR3 DNA follows: TGCGCCAGCACCCTTAATAGCGGGAGCGGCAATGAGCAGTTCTTC.